This TCR beta chain came from a study of T cells in Graves' hyperthyroidism and ophthalmopathy. General study findings and limits: Peripheral blood also featured most of the thyroid clonotypes expanded above 0.001.

Diagnosis of hyperthyroidism was new in patients aged 18 to 65, and its duration was under 2 months. Amplified TCR beta CDR3 regions came from RNA transcripts. Initially, a first-round RT-PCR of the TCR CDR3 employed the HTBI primer set. In TCRdb, the multiplex PCR reads were re-called with MiXCR into one record per CDR3 protein. Here the sample spans over 700,000 distinct CDR3 sequences, around 20% being singletons. This clonotype occurred many times. Its antigen is not known. The length of the CDR3 is 15 residues. V dropped 6 bases and J dropped 0 bases, with 14 bases sitting between them. Germline loops: CDR1 SGHRS, CDR2 YFSETQ.

V is TRBV5-1 and J is TRBJ2-3; D might be TRBD1 or TRBD2, each matching 5 bases. Sample: blood. This receptor was obtained from a woman in her forties or fifties with Graves' hyperthyroidism that later progressed to Graves' ophthalmopathy. The CDR3 reads CASIQGTASTDTQYF. CDR3 nucleotide sequence: TGCGCCAGCATTCAAGGGACGGCTAGCACAGATACGCAGTATTTT.